Given below is one TCR beta chain in context. Two negative PCRs, clearance, or symptom resolution characterized the recovered Cohort 3 donors. The authors' processing: Researchers report that nucleated cell counts were estimated from reference gene primer amplification. Here immunoSEQ multiplex PCR was the method, and the copy in TCRdb shows in-frame clones only, minus some. From that table come the V and J calls and clone size; the DNA was used to work out D and trimming. Of 330,000 or so clones listed, approximately 84% are singletons. The CDR3 extends over 13 amino acids. Germline V gene data show CDR1 as PRHDT and CDR2 as FYEKMQ (reference sequence). V lost 5 bases to trimming and J lost 10 bases, with 14 bases between them. The record originates from a study of blood T cell repertoires in COVID-19.

Sequences were obtained from PBMCs or T cells enriched from blood (not recorded which). The J gene is TRBJ2-2, the V gene TRBV13; no clear D. The receptor's source is a woman in her thirties who had recovered from COVID-19. Here the CDR3 DNA reads TGTGCCAGCAGCCTCACGCGCGGAGTGGAGCTGTTTTTT. It yields the protein CASSLTRGVELFF.